This T cell receptor (beta chain) was retrieved from a study of early stage breast cancer tumors. Study-wide context: ER+/PR+/HER2- status applied to twelve of 16 invasive breast tumors. Each sample averaged roughly 9.6-fold read coverage.

Generated by immunoSEQ multiplex PCR, the TCRdb table keeps only in-frame clones and is missing some. The sample has roughly 30,000 clones; 80% are singletons. Between the trimmed V and J ends, which lost 8 bases and 5 bases, there was a span of 20 bases. The V gene's germline CDR1 is MGHDK and CDR2 SYGVNS. This CDR3 is built from 15 residues. Points on this clone: The antigen is not known.

Study results and caveats: Most shared enriched TCRB sequences were commonly generated ones.

The receptor was derived from a person between 55 and 70 years old with breast cancer. Sequenced sample: blood. J is TRBJ2-3 and V is TRBV25-1; a possible D gene is TRBD2 (5 bases). The CDR3, as DNA: TGTGCCAGCGGCGCCGGACTTTCAACGGGAGATACGCAGTATTTT. Its protein is CASGAGLSTGDTQYF.